This T cell receptor (beta chain) was captured in a study of control samples from healthy donors and cancer patients. Assay: immunoSEQ multiplex PCR; the TCRdb copy retains only in-frame clones and omits some. This sample carries around 20,000 clones, about four fifths of them seen once, and the ten largest clones take under 35%. CDR1 and CDR2 (germline): KGHSH, LQKENI. The CDR3 length is 15 residues. V lost 4 bases to trimming and J lost 2 bases; unmatched junction nucleotides: 7. The rearrangement joins TRBV18 to TRBJ1-1; 7 bases are a match to TRBD1. Material: PBMCs. The receptor was derived from a man aged 80 or over with head and neck cancer. The CDR3 DNA follows: TGTGCCAGCTCACTCTCCGGGACAGCAAACACTGAAGCTTTCTTT. It yields the protein CASSLSGTANTEAFF. Full variable domain (remainder filled in from reference TRBV18 and TRBJ1-1): NAGVMQNPRHLVRRRGQEARLRCSPMKGHSHVYWYRQLPEEGLKFMVYLQKENIIDESGMPKERFSAEFPKEGPSILRIQQVVRGDSAAYFCASSLSGTANTEAFFGQGTRLTVV.